This entry features one T cell receptor (beta chain) sequence. The sample belongs to a study of blood T cell repertoires in COVID-19. Study in general: The analysed material was cDNA or gDNA that came from T cells, B-cell-depleted T cells, or PBMCs.

V dropped 6 bases and J dropped 0 bases, with 10 bases sitting between them. The CDR3 consists of 14 residues. CDR1 is ENHRY and CDR2 is SYGVKD in the germline V gene. As originally analysed: How many nucleated cells were present was estimated from reference gene primer amplification. TCRdb's copy holds only in-frame clones and misses some; the assay was immunoSEQ multiplex PCR. V and J calls and clone size are as listed in that table; D and trimming were resolved from the DNA. This sample has 250,000 to 350,000 clones, with 90% found just once. The chain carries TRBV10-3 and TRBJ2-3; D might be TRBD1 (5 bases). The sequenced sample consisted of PBMCs or T cells enriched from blood (not recorded which). This clonotype was obtained from a woman aged 18-29 years with acute COVID-19. CDR3 sequence: CAIRVTASTDTQYF. In nucleotides, the CDR3 is TGTGCCATCAGGGTGACAGCCAGCACAGATACGCAGTATTTT.